The TCR beta chain described here comes from a study of T cell responses to AZD1222 COVID-19 vaccine. Worth noting for this clone: Antigen unknown.

Clones were sequenced by immunoSEQ multiplex PCR, and TCRdb holds only the in-frame ones, with some missing. The repertoire consists of about 83,000 clones, with approximately 90% occurring once and the leading ten covering roughly 4.5%. Germline assignment: CDR1 LGHNA and CDR2 YNFKEQ. The V end lost 1 base, the J end lost 2 bases, and 10 bases lay between the germline ends. The CDR3 length is 15 residues. Points from the study as a whole: Regions left unmutated in variants are reportedly the target of nearly half of spike-specific TCRs. Clonal diversity was possibly underestimated, and the donors were mostly white British, with more females.

The source of this sequence is an adult in good health. The sample was peripheral blood, taken on day 0 of MenACWY control vaccination. The V call is TRBV4-2, the J call TRBJ2-3, with D unclear. CDR3 sequence: CASSQARVATDTQYF. The DNA for the CDR3 is TGTGCCAGCAGCCAAGCTCGAGTGGCCACAGATACGCAGTATTTT.